This T cell receptor (beta chain) was captured in a study of blood T cell repertoires in COVID-19. Participants reported their clinical history, and cohort assignment relied on those reports. Among Cohort 3 donors, those recovered had two negative PCRs, clearance, or symptom resolution. Germline CDR1 is ENHRY and CDR2 is SYGVKD. V was trimmed by 6 bases and J by 4 bases, leaving 10 bases between them. The CDR3 covers 13 residues. The data were produced by immunoSEQ multiplex PCR, yet TCRdb's version contains in-frame clones alone and is incomplete. The sample lists under 350,000 clones; about nine tenths were seen once.

The chain recombines TRBV10-3 with TRBJ1-3; tentatively, D is TRBD1 (5 bases). The receptor was isolated from a woman in her sixties who had recovered from COVID-19. Sequencing was carried out using PBMCs or T cells enriched from blood (not recorded which). This CDR3 is CAIRMTDGNTIYF. CDR3 nucleotide sequence: TGTGCCATCAGGATGACAGACGGAAACACCATATATTTT.